Below are 9 T cell receptor beta chains sequenced from a single sample in a study of somatic mutations in cytotoxic T cells in rheumatoid arthritis. The repertoire was sequenced with immunoSEQ multiplex PCR; TCRdb's copy has only in-frame clones and lacks some. Here the sample spans about 4,300 clones, about four fifths being singletons. Sequences were obtained from CD8+ T cells sorted from blood. The receptors stem from a woman aged 55-69 years with rheumatoid arthritis.

The V gene is TRBV2, the J gene TRBJ2-3; TRBD1 is a possible D gene (6 bases). Trimming pared 6 bases from V and 3 bases from J, leaving 16 bases between. The CDR3 is 15 amino acids. CDR1 SNHLY and CDR2 FYNNEI come from the germline V gene. Written as DNA, the CDR3 is TGTGCCAGCAGGGACGGATGGGACACGACAGATACGCAGTATTTT. Amino acids: CASRDGWDTTDTQYF.

DNA of the CDR3: TGTGCCAGCAGTGAAATTCCGGGACACAGAGATACGCAGTATTTT. This translates into CASSEIPGHRDTQYF. V is TRBV6-1 and J is TRBJ2-3, with D possibly TRBD1 on 6 matching bases. V was shortened by 2 bases and J by 5 bases, with 14 bases between the two germline ends. CDR3 size: 15 residues. Germline V gives CDR1 MNHNS, CDR2 SASEGT.

The table lists this clone with a count of one. The chain has TRBV9 and TRBJ2-1, with D tentatively TRBD1 (6 bases). With 0 bases removed from V and 6 bases from J, the gap between germline ends came to 10 bases. Germline V gives CDR1 SGDLS, CDR2 YYNGEE. This CDR3 is built from 14 residues. CDR3 coding DNA: TGTGCCAGCAGCGTAGAGGGGGATTTCAATGAGCAGTTCTTC. It yields the protein CASSVEGDFNEQFF.

CDR3 in DNA: TGTGCCAGCAGCTTAGGTGAGCGGGGGACCTACGAGCAGTACTTC. It yields the protein CASSLGERGTYEQYF. The chain is built from TRBV7-9 and TRBJ2-7; the match to TRBD2 covers 8 bases. After removal of 1 base from V and 2 bases from J, the junction contained 4 bases not matched to a gene. CDR1 is SEHNR, CDR2 FQNEAQ, per germline (reference sequence). The CDR3 loop spans 15 amino acids.

The chain links TRBV6-1 to TRBJ1-2; D call uncertain. Between the trimmed V and J ends, which lost 2 bases and 2 bases, there was a span of 6 bases. The germline V gene encodes CDR1 MNHNS and CDR2 SASEGT. The CDR3 sequence is 13 residues long. DNA of the CDR3: TGTGCCAGCAGTGAACACGGGAACTATGGCTACACCTTC. Translated, it gives CASSEHGNYGYTF.

The rearrangement joins TRBV4-1 to TRBJ2-1; 7 bases match TRBD2. The CDR3 has 14 amino acids. Per the germline V gene, CDR1 is MGHRA and CDR2 is YSYEKL. J lost 10 bases, V lost 1 base, and 7 bases had no gene match. CDR3 nucleotides: TGCGCCAGCAGCCAAGCCCCTTCAGCGGGGGAGCAGTTCTTC. Its translation is CASSQAPSAGEQFF.

The chain's CDR3 is CASSLSPDSPSSEQFF. The CDR3 region has the DNA TGTGCCAGCAGCTTGTCCCCGGACTCCCCAAGCAGTGAGCAGTTCTTC. V usage is TRBV11-3 and J usage is TRBJ2-1; weak D call: TRBD2 (5 bases). Germline V gives CDR1 SGHNT, CDR2 YENEEA. V was clipped by 3 bases and J by 9 bases, with 21 bases between them. CDR3 length: 16 residues. Together with reference TRBV11-3 and TRBJ2-1, the CDR3 gives the full variable domain: EAGVVQSPRYKIIEKKQPVAFWCNPISGHNTLYWYLQNLGQGPELLIRYENEEAVDDSQLPKDRFSAERLKGVDSTLKIQPAELGDSAVYLCASSLSPDSPSSEQFFGPGTRLTVL.

The J gene is TRBJ1-4, the V gene TRBV27, with D possibly matching TRBD1 (6 bases). From germline, CDR1 is MNHEY and CDR2 SMNVEV (reference sequence). The CDR3 consists of 14 residues. V was cut by 6 bases and J by 14 bases, with 22 bases left in between. CDR3 bases: TGTGCCAGCAGCCCAGGGGCCCCCGGGGGGGGGCTGTTTTTT. It translates to CASSPGAPGGGLFF.

This clone is medium-sized (0.01 to 0.1%) by share. CDR3 in amino acids: CASSISQGNEQFF. The CDR3 DNA reads as TGTGCCAGTAGTATAAGTCAGGGCAATGAGCAGTTCTTC. The V and J genes are TRBV19 and TRBJ2-1, with D perhaps matching TRBD1 (5 bases). Germline assignment: CDR1 LNHDA and CDR2 SQIVND (reference sequence). V dropped 2 bases and J dropped 6 bases, with 8 bases sitting between them. This CDR3 has 13 residues.